A selection of T cell receptor beta chains follows, all from one sample in a study of shared clonotypes between healthy human individuals. Method: immunoSEQ multiplex PCR; TCRdb's copy keeps in-frame clones and lacks some. Of around 440,000 clones listed, approximately 77% are singletons. Sequencing was done on a sample of PBMCs. These receptors were obtained from a woman aged 40-49 years in good health. Some clones in this sample may be carry-over from other donors' samples. Both conserved end residues are part of each CDR3. Expanded clones are given a class, and other clones once, few, many or no size at all.

V gene	clone size	J gene	CDR3 protein
TRBV30	-	TRBJ2-1	CALLTATSYNEQFF
TRBV7-3	-	TRBJ2-7	CASSLTSGRAYEQYF
TRBV4-1	few	TRBJ2-3	CASSRGTYTDTQYF
TRBV7-2	-	TRBJ1-3	CASSIPGAVSGNTIYF
TRBV18	once	TRBJ2-2	CASSPLGTSGGELFF
TRBV4-2	-	TRBJ2-3	CASSTGSGMKDTQYF
TRBV6-6	few	TRBJ2-3	CASSYPGSTDTQYF
TRBV6-1	-	TRBJ2-3	CASSGDRGHTDTQYF
TRBV5-6	-	TRBJ1-4	CASSSPSGGDNEKLFF
TRBV9	once	TRBJ2-1	CASSVVPSGAISSYNEQFF
TRBV5-5	-	TRBJ1-1	CASSLQGPTEAFF
TRBV10-3	-	TRBJ2-1	CATLGTPTSYNEQFF
TRBV30	many	TRBJ1-1	CAWSESHRRAFF
TRBV6-5	-	TRBJ1-3	CASSYSRHSGNTIYF
TRBV2	-	TRBJ2-1	CASRVGLAMSYNEQFF